This entry is about one T cell receptor beta chain. The sample is drawn from a study of blood T cell repertoires in COVID-19. About the study: Nucleic acid was either cDNA or gDNA, and it came from T cells, B-cell-depleted T cells, or PBMCs.

Trimming pared 4 bases from V and 5 bases from J, leaving 17 bases between. Germline lookup yields CDR1 MGHRA and CDR2 YSYEKL. CDR3 length: 15 residues. Sequenced by immunoSEQ multiplex PCR; TCRdb stores in-frame clones only, minus some. Of around 40,000 clones in the sample, around 87% were seen once. This sequence was found in a man aged 30 to 39 with active or convalescent COVID-19. V and J are TRBV4-1 and TRBJ1-2, with TRBD1 as a possible D gene (6 bases). The source material was peripheral blood. CDR3 protein: CASSPRGGGEYGYTF. The CDR3 region has the DNA TGCGCCAGCAGCCCCCGGGGAGGGGGGGAGTATGGCTACACCTTC.